These 3 T cell receptor beta chains originate from one sample sequenced in a study of beta chain features in type 1 diabetes. The study reverse transcribed the entire isolated RNA, so it sequenced expressed TCRB transcripts. Using immunoSEQ multiplex PCR, the repertoire was profiled, and TCRdb retains in-frame clones only, with some absent. The data hold 300,000 to 400,000 clones, with 7.5% to 9% observed a single time. Sequenced sample: central memory CD4+ T cells from blood. These TCRs come from a woman in her late teens or twenties in good health.

This chain joins TRBV29-1 and TRBJ2-1, with 9 bases that match TRBD1. V shed 4 bases and J 7 bases; nucleotides not matched to a gene: 8. CDR3 size: 14 residues. The germline gives CDR1 SQVTM, CDR2 ANQGSEA. The CDR3 loop is CSVVLGTGLNEQFF. The CDR3 bases are TGCAGCGTTGTTCTTGGGACAGGGCTGAATGAGCAGTTCTTC.

The gene calls are TRBV11-2 and TRBJ2-1; 8 nucleotides line up with TRBD2. This CDR3 is built from 16 residues. Germline V gene data show CDR1 as SGHAT and CDR2 as FQNNGV. V dropped 1 base and J dropped 4; count of bases not matched to a gene: 6. The CDR3 loop reads CASSLGGLAGYNEQFF. The CDR3 DNA reads TGTGCCAGCAGCTTAGGGGGCTTAGCGGGGTACAATGAGCAGTTCTTC.

This clone was observed a few times. The chain links TRBV2 to TRBJ2-7; D might be TRBD1 (6 bases). Trimming shortened V by 6 bases and J by 5 bases, and 14 bases separated the two germline ends. The CDR3 spans 13 residues. Germline CDR1 and CDR2: SNHLY and FYNNEI. CDR3: CASSTTGKHEQYF. CDR3 in DNA: TGTGCCAGCAGCACGACAGGAAAGCACGAGCAGTACTTC.